This TCR beta chain was sequenced in a study of blood T cell repertoires in COVID-19. Everyone who took part was 18 to 89 years old, and they came from roughly 25 US areas. Authors' methods: Cell counts per sample came from amplifying reference gene primers. Measured with immunoSEQ multiplex PCR; TCRdb has only the in-frame clones, and not every one. The V and J calls and clone size come from that table; D and trimming were worked out from the DNA. The profile shows 310,000 or so clones, 70% to 90% of them singletons. The sequence was collected from a woman aged 25 to 45 who had recovered from COVID-19. The specimen was PBMCs or T cells enriched from blood (not recorded which).

The CDR3 nucleotides read TGTGCCAGCAGCGGAGACAATACGCAGTATTTT. It specifies CASSGDNTQYF. The chain recombines TRBV9 with TRBJ2-3; D not certain. The V end lost 3 bases, the J end lost 7 bases, and 6 bases lay between the germline ends. The CDR3 is 11 amino acids. In germline, CDR1 is SGDLS, CDR2 YYNGEE. The full variable domain, in which reference TRBV9 and TRBJ2-3 provide the parts outside the CDR3, is DSGVTQTPKHLITATGQRVTLRCSPRSGDLSVYWYQQSLDQGLQFLIQYYNGEERAKGNILERFSAQQFPDLHSELNLSSLELGDSALYFCASSGDNTQYFGPGTRLTVL.